This T cell receptor (beta chain) was documented in a study of regulatory T cells in long-lasting Graves disease. In building TCR beta libraries, iRepertoire HTBI primers were used together with Arm-PCR of CDR3 regions. One entry per CDR3 protein, called by TCRdb with MiXCR from the multiplex PCR reads. The sample contains hundreds of thousands of distinct CDR3 sequences, approximately 13% of which appear only once. Regarding time point: newly diagnosed GD, antithyroid drugs for less than 3 months. PBMCs were the source of the RNA used for TCR sequencing. Criteria from the American Thyroid Association guidelines were applied to diagnose Graves' disease. Trimming stripped 3 bases from V and 5 bases from J, with 14 bases between. This CDR3 is 15 amino acids long. Looked up from germline, CDR1 is MNHNS and CDR2 is SASEGT. This sample was shared with a second study, whose subject was T cells in Graves' hyperthyroidism and ophthalmopathy.

The sample in question was peripheral blood mononuclear cells (PBMCs), obtained at new diagnosis, from a patient treated with antithyroid drugs. The chain is built from TRBV6-1 and TRBJ1-5, with a possible D match to TRBD1 (5 bases). This receptor was obtained from a young man with Graves disease. The chain's CDR3 is CASSEEMDTYQPQHF. CDR3 in DNA: TGTGCCAGCAGTGAGGAGATGGACACCTATCAGCCCCAGCATTTT.